A single sample is the source of the 5 T cell receptor beta chains below, sequenced in a study of blood T cell repertoires in COVID-19. Only in-frame clones appear in the TCRdb table, and some are missing; sequencing was by immunoSEQ multiplex PCR. The data hold roughly 200,000 clones, with around nine tenths observed a single time. Sequencing input: peripheral blood. The receptors shown here come from a man in his fifties or sixties with acute or convalescent COVID-19.

The chain joins TRBV28 to TRBJ2-3; a weak D match, TRBD1 (5 bases). Germline V gives CDR1 MDHEN, CDR2 SYDVKM. There are 16 residues in the CDR3. With 6 bases removed from V and 0 bases from J, the gap between germline ends came to 16 bases. The DNA of the CDR3 is TGTGCCAGCAGATTACTGACAGAGTCTAGCACAGATACGCAGTATTTT. It yields the protein CASRLLTESSTDTQYF.

In its sample, this clone was seen once. This chain links TRBV2 with TRBJ1-4, with a weak D call TRBD1 (6 bases). Germline V lookup: CDR1 SNHLY, CDR2 FYNNEI. The CDR3 consists of 14 residues. Trimming shortened V by 8 bases and J by 8 bases, and 18 bases separated the two germline ends. CDR3 sequence reads: CASSGNRAGEKLFF. The CDR3 region has the DNA TGTGCCAGCTCCGGGAACAGGGCAGGAGAAAAACTGTTTTTT.

This chain connects TRBV6-5 to TRBJ2-1; 12 nucleotides match TRBD1. Germline-derived CDR1 and CDR2 are MNHEY and SVGAGI. V lost 8 bases, J lost 10 bases, and 9 bases stayed unmatched. The length of the CDR3 is 14 residues. CDR3 DNA sequence: TGTGCCAGCTACAGGGACAGGGGGCGAGGGGAGCAGTTCTTC. This translates into CASYRDRGRGEQFF.

This clone was seen a handful of times. V is TRBV6-4 and J is TRBJ1-1; the match to TRBD1 covers 8 bases. V lost 6 bases and J lost 3; bases outside the gene matches: 3. The CDR3 consists of 13 residues. Germline-derived CDR1 and CDR2 are MRHNA and SNTAGT. CDR3 in DNA: TGTGCCAGCAGGGCGGACAGGGACACTGAAGCTTTCTTT. Residues: CASRADRDTEAFF.

This clone was found once. The rearrangement joins TRBV5-6 to TRBJ1-6; possible D gene TRBD1, 6 bases. Per the germline V gene, CDR1 is SGHDT and CDR2 is YYEEEE. The CDR3 is made up of 14 amino acids. With 4 bases removed from V and 11 bases from J, the gap between germline ends came to 16 bases. This chain's CDR3 is CASSIDWEGAPLHF. The CDR3 DNA reads as TGTGCCAGCAGCATTGATTGGGAGGGGGCACCCCTCCACTTT. Based on the CDR3 plus reference TRBV5-6 and TRBJ1-6, the full variable domain is DAGVTQSPTHLIKTRGQQVTLRCSPKSGHDTVSWYQQALGQGPQFIFQYYEEEERQRGNFPDRFSGHQFPNYSSELNVNALLLGDSALYLCASSIDWEGAPLHFGNGTRLTVT.